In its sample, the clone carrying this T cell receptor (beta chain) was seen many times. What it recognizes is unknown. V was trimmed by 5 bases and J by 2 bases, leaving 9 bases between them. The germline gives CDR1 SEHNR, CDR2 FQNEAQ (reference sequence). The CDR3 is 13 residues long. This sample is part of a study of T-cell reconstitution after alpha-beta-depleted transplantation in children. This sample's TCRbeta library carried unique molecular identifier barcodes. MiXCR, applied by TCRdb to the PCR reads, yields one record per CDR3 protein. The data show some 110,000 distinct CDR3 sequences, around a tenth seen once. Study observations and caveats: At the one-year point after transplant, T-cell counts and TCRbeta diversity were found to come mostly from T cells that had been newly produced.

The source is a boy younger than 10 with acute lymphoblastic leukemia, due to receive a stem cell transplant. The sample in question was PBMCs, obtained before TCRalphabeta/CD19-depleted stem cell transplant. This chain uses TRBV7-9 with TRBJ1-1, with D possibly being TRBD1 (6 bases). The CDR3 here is CASSPGTNTEAFF. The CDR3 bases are TGTGCCAGCAGCCCCGGGACAAACACTGAAGCTTTCTTT.